This entry is about one T cell receptor (beta chain). Its antigen is unidentified. These data are taken from a study of T cells in Graves' hyperthyroidism and ophthalmopathy. General study results and limits: Blood shared most expanded thyroid clonotypes above 0.001.

Germline CDR1 LGHDT, CDR2 YNNKEL (reference sequence). V was clipped by 4 bases and J by 7 bases, with 13 bases between them. The CDR3 has 13 residues. Researchers took RNA transcripts and amplified the TCR beta CDR3 regions from them. Initially, a first-round RT-PCR of the TCR CDR3 employed the HTBI primer set. Each CDR3 protein gets one entry after TCRdb re-called the multiplex PCR reads with MiXCR. Of around 600,000 distinct CDR3 sequences detected, approximately 14% appear once; the ten largest clones hold roughly 7.3%. The sequenced sample consisted of blood. This TCR derives from a woman between 25 and 40 years old with Graves' hyperthyroidism. The V gene is TRBV3-1, the J gene TRBJ1-2; D gene uncertain. The CDR3 reads CASSPNEGFGYTF. The CDR3 region has the DNA TGTGCCAGCAGCCCCAACGAGGGATTTGGCTACACCTTC.